The entry below describes one T cell receptor (beta chain). V lost 6 bases, J lost 6 bases, and 13 bases stayed unmatched. Germline CDR1 and CDR2: MNHEY and SVGAGI. This CDR3 region has 15 residues. These data originate in a study of cytomegalovirus exposure and HLA in healthy donors. PCR primers comprised 60 Vbeta and 13 Jbeta primers. Generated by immunoSEQ multiplex PCR, the TCRdb table keeps only in-frame clones and is missing some. The profile shows 150,000 to 250,000 clones, roughly four fifths of them singletons. Material: PBMCs. This receptor was taken from a man in his thirties or forties in good health and CMV-seronegative. V gene TRBV6-5 combines with J gene TRBJ1-2, with 7 bases identical to TRBD1. CDR3 in amino acids: CASSLTGELADGYTF. CDR3 in DNA: TGTGCCAGCAGCCTAACAGGGGAGTTAGCGGATGGCTACACCTTC.